These T cell receptor beta chains were read from a single sample in a study of technical replicates of blood from a handful of donors. Measured with immunoSEQ multiplex PCR; TCRdb has only the in-frame clones, and not every one. The table records some 74,000 clones, over 95% of them present only once. The sequenced sample consisted of T cells isolated from PBMCs. These receptors originate from a human donor in good health. The CDR3 runs from the conserved cysteine through the conserved F or W. Fields, in order: J gene, clone size, V gene, CDR3 protein. A clone size is listed for some rows: how often the clone was seen (once, few, many), or a class if it is expanded.

TRBJ1-2 NA TRBV9 CASSTAGEIYGYTF
TRBJ2-2 NA TRBV27 CASSFPGGVSGELFF
TRBJ1-2 NA TRBV7-2 CASSLMQNSYGYTF
TRBJ2-2 once TRBV30 CAWSTTGGTGELFF
TRBJ1-1 NA TRBV11-1 CASRLGQGPNTEAFF
TRBJ1-4 NA TRBV11-2 CASSPNQDRTNEKLFF
TRBJ1-1 NA TRBV5-1 CASSLGFRQMNTEAFF
TRBJ2-1 NA TRBV4-1 CASSQGTLATVYNEQFF
TRBJ2-3 NA TRBV29-1 CSAWGGATDTQYF
TRBJ2-7 NA TRBV28 CASTLTGLSYEQYF
TRBJ2-3 few TRBV4-2 CASSPGDTSGGANTQYF
TRBJ1-1 few TRBV6-5 CASSYSMGVPGFF
TRBJ2-5 NA TRBV18 CASSPVGGSQETQYF
TRBJ2-5 NA TRBV5-1 CASSLGQQETQYF
TRBJ2-3 NA TRBV9 CASSLSLADTQYF
TRBJ2-5 once TRBV4-1 CASSDRASETQYF
TRBJ1-2 once TRBV10-3 CAISDPGQGAHGYTF
TRBJ2-5 NA TRBV11-3 CASSLAGQQETQYF
TRBJ2-2 NA TRBV6-5 CASRTITQVTGELFF
TRBJ1-5 NA TRBV7-2 CASSFTGNQPQHF
TRBJ2-7 NA TRBV6-6 CASSLDRAPSYEQYF
TRBJ2-2 NA TRBV10-3 CATQDRVNTGELFF
TRBJ2-7 few TRBV6-5 CASSVSGTGGRQYF
TRBJ1-4 NA TRBV5-1 CASSFGDRGGEKLFF
TRBJ1-1 NA TRBV30 CAYGRGAPLMNTEAFF
TRBJ2-1 NA TRBV30 CAWTGVLSRDRYNEQFF
TRBJ2-3 once TRBV19 CATDGLDTQYF
TRBJ1-6 NA TRBV9 CASSASPEGSSPLHF
TRBJ2-7 NA TRBV10-1 CASSAGDAGPYSYEQYF
TRBJ2-4 NA TRBV6-5 CASSYTSAGLNIQYF
TRBJ2-3 NA TRBV10-1 CASSGGLAEPSTDTQYF
TRBJ2-7 NA TRBV27 CASSRGGRGEQYF
TRBJ2-7 NA TRBV7-9 CASRVGQGSEQYF
TRBJ2-7 NA TRBV7-8 CASSLAEGGPREQYF
TRBJ2-1 NA TRBV11-2 CASSNWNEQFF
TRBJ2-1 NA TRBV6-4 CASSLAGGGNEQFF
TRBJ1-5 once TRBV5-1 CASSLWGVGVDNQPQHF
TRBJ1-5 NA TRBV6-5 CASSTGVYGPQHF
TRBJ2-7 NA TRBV6-1 CASSGTLGKPYEQYF
TRBJ1-1 NA TRBV9 CASSPSLANTEAFF
TRBJ2-5 NA TRBV7-2 CASSLAGGHPETQYF
TRBJ2-3 NA TRBV6-1 CASSDGSGWGTDTQYF
TRBJ1-2 NA TRBV6-5 CASSQPGQGARGYTF
TRBJ2-7 NA TRBV7-6 CASSLENSYEQYF
TRBJ2-7 NA TRBV7-3 CASSLTSGGSYEQYF
TRBJ1-2 NA TRBV27 CATRTELSYGYTF
TRBJ2-7 NA TRBV5-1 CASRTSSSYEQYF
TRBJ2-1 NA TRBV7-9 CASSLGDRRYNEQFF
TRBJ2-7 NA TRBV10-3 CAISHRTGYEQYF
TRBJ1-2 NA TRBV30 CAWSEGARGYTF
TRBJ2-7 NA TRBV4-1 CASTLAGGSSYEQYF
TRBJ2-7 NA TRBV6-1 CASTGSWKYEQYF
TRBJ1-6 NA TRBV30 CAWSLPNSPLHF
TRBJ1-3 NA TRBV14 CASSQSQSTISGNTIYF
TRBJ1-4 NA TRBV5-1 CASSLGQGAANEKLFF